These 20 T cell receptor beta chains were sequenced from one sample in a study of CD8 T cells in Susac syndrome. RNA in amounts of about 0.5 to 1 ug was reverse transcribed with random hexamers. Using its own MiXCR run on the immunoSEQ multiplex PCR reads, TCRdb lists one record per CDR3 protein. The sample holds around 300,000 distinct CDR3 sequences; over 75% are singletons and the top ten take around 0.22%. The sequencing input was CD8+ T cells from PBMCs. Receptors were obtained from a human donor with multiple sclerosis.

The chain combines TRBV30 with TRBJ2-1, with no clear D. V dropped 0 bases and J dropped 1 base, with 4 bases sitting between them. There are 13 residues in the CDR3. Germline loops: CDR1 GTSNPN, CDR2 SVGIG (reference sequence). The CDR3 coding sequence is TGTGCCTGGAGTGTAAAATCCTACAATGAGCAGTTCTTC. It is translated as CAWSVKSYNEQFF.

This chain's CDR3 is CASSEPPSGGSQPQHF. The CDR3 coding sequence is TGTGCCAGCAGTGAGCCCCCCTCAGGGGGATCTCAGCCCCAGCATTTT. The J gene is TRBJ1-5, the V gene TRBV2, with 7 bases aligning to TRBD1. This CDR3 spans 16 amino acids. Per germline, CDR1 SNHLY and CDR2 FYNNEI. Trimming cost V 3 bases and J 6 bases; bases outside gene matches: 11.

V gene TRBV19 combines with J gene TRBJ2-7; 7 bases match TRBD1. This CDR3 has 14 amino acids. Per germline, CDR1 LNHDA and CDR2 SQIVND (reference sequence). Trimming at V came to 7 bases and at J to 1 base, leaving 7 bases not matched to a gene. In DNA form, the CDR3 reads TGTGCCAGTACCCAAGGGGACAGTTCCTACGAGCAGTACTTC. It specifies CASTQGDSSYEQYF. Based on the CDR3 plus reference TRBV19 and TRBJ2-7, the full variable domain is DGGITQSPKYLFRKEGQNVTLSCEQNLNHDAMYWYRQDPGQGLRLIYYSQIVNDFQKGDIAEGYSVSREKKESFPLTVTSAQKNPTAFYLCASTQGDSSYEQYFGPGTRLTVT.

The V and J genes are TRBV6-2 or TRBV6-3 and TRBJ2-1, with TRBD2 matching 10 bases. V gave up 2 bases and J gave up 0 bases; unmatched junction bases: 7. Germline CDR1 reads MNHEY; CDR2 reads SVGEGT. This CDR3 comprises 18 residues. In DNA form, the CDR3 reads TGTGCCAGCAGTTACCAGCGGGAGGGCCTCTTCTCCTACAATGAGCAGTTCTTC. Translating gives CASSYQREGLFSYNEQFF.

This chain uses TRBV3-1 with TRBJ2-5; tentatively, D is TRBD1 (7 bases). The CDR3 has 15 residues. CDR1 is LGHDT, CDR2 YNNKEL, per germline (reference sequence). Trimming took 4 bases from V and 1 from J, leaving 13 bases between them. The CDR3 sequence is CASSPRQGLQETQYF. CDR3 sequence (DNA): TGTGCCAGCAGCCCCAGACAGGGACTCCAAGAGACCCAGTACTTC.

The genes are TRBV28 and TRBJ1-1; D is uncertain. In germline, CDR1 is MDHEN, CDR2 SYDVKM. CDR3 length: 13 residues. The V and J ends lost 3 bases and 2 bases respectively, with 7 bases between them. CDR3 in amino acids: CASSFPINTEAFF. The CDR3 region has the DNA TGTGCCAGCAGTTTCCCGATTAACACTGAAGCTTTCTTT.

The CDR3 spells CASSVVGGAYNEQFF. CDR3 DNA: TGTGCCAGCAGCGTAGTCGGGGGGGCCTACAATGAGCAGTTCTTC. The chain recombines TRBV9 with TRBJ2-1; 8 nucleotides agree with TRBD2. The CDR3 is made up of 15 amino acids. V shed 0 bases and J 2 bases; nucleotides not matched to a gene: 1. Per the germline V gene, CDR1 is SGDLS and CDR2 is YYNGEE.

V and J are TRBV7-9 and TRBJ2-3; no clear D gene. The CDR3 totals 12 residues. Trimming shortened V by 2 bases and J by 6 bases, and 6 bases separated the two germline ends. Looked up from germline, CDR1 is SEHNR and CDR2 is FQNEAQ (reference sequence). CDR3: CASSLMADTQYF. DNA of the CDR3: TGTGCCAGCAGCTTAATGGCTGATACGCAGTATTTT.

The rearrangement uses TRBV29-1 and TRBJ2-7; 14 nucleotides agree with TRBD2. Germline CDR1 is SQVTM and CDR2 is ANQGSEA. The trim removed 4 bases at V and 0 bases at J, leaving 5 bases unmatched. The CDR3 covers 16 residues. The CDR3 sequence: CSVGAGLAGGSYEQYF. CDR3 in DNA: TGCAGCGTTGGCGCCGGACTAGCGGGAGGCTCCTACGAGCAGTACTTC.

The CDR3 region has the DNA TGTGCCAGCAGCCCGCCAGCGGGAGGGCCTCCCGAGCAGTACTTC. Residues: CASSPPAGGPPEQYF. V is TRBV7-9 and J is TRBJ2-7; TRBD2 aligns across 10 bases. The germline V gene has CDR1 SEHNR and CDR2 FQNEAQ (reference sequence). V shed 5 bases and J 6 bases; nucleotides not matched to a gene: 10. CDR3 length: 15 residues. The full variable domain, in which reference TRBV7-9 and TRBJ2-7 provide the parts outside the CDR3, is DTGVSQNPRHKITKRGQNVTFRCDPISEHNRLYWYRQTLGQGPEFLTYFQNEAQLEKSRLLSDRFSAERPKGSFSTLEIQRTEQGDSAMYLCASSPPAGGPPEQYFGPGTRLTVT.

The CDR3 loop is CASSMGMVGHNEQFF. As DNA, the CDR3 is TGTGCCAGTAGTATGGGTATGGTAGGCCACAATGAGCAGTTCTTC. The V and J genes are TRBV19 and TRBJ2-1; no definite D call. Germline CDR1 reads LNHDA; CDR2 reads SQIVND (reference sequence). This CDR3 has 15 residues. V lost 3 bases, J lost 5 bases, and 14 bases lay in between.

The J gene is TRBJ2-1, the V gene TRBV19; 10 bases align to TRBD2. The length of the CDR3 is 14 residues. CDR1 is LNHDA, CDR2 SQIVND, per germline (reference sequence). Trimming took 8 bases from V and 6 from J; bases not matched to a gene: 7. CDR3 loop: CASGAGGYINEQFF. CDR3 sequence (DNA): TGTGCCAGTGGAGCGGGAGGGTACATCAATGAGCAGTTCTTC.

This chain links TRBV6-2 or TRBV6-3 with TRBJ2-5, with TRBD2 matching over 7 bases. CDR1 and CDR2 from the germline V gene are MNHEY and SVGEGT. The CDR3 spans 16 residues. The V segment lost 1 base and the J segment 5 bases; nucleotides outside the gene matches: 10. Here the CDR3 DNA reads TGTGCCAGCAGTTACTTGGGAGCGGGAACCCAGGAGACCCAGTACTTC. It encodes CASSYLGAGTQETQYF.

The chain carries TRBV27 and TRBJ2-2, with D possibly being TRBD1 (5 bases). From germline, CDR1 is MNHEY and CDR2 SMNVEV (reference sequence). The V end lost 5 bases, the J end lost 4 bases, and 14 bases lay between the germline ends. CDR3 length equals 15 residues. The DNA for the CDR3 is TGTGCCAGCAGTCACCCTCTGGGGCCCACCGGGGAGCTGTTTTTT. Translating gives CASSHPLGPTGELFF.

The chain uses TRBV15 and TRBJ2-1; D tentatively reads TRBD1 or TRBD2 (6 bases each). This CDR3 is 15 amino acids long. V was clipped by 5 bases and J by 4 bases, with 15 bases between them. CDR1 is LNHNV and CDR2 is YYDKDF in the germline V gene (reference sequence). The chain's CDR3 is CATSLRGRPYNEQFF. In nucleotides, the CDR3 is TGTGCCACCAGCTTACGGGGGCGCCCATACAATGAGCAGTTCTTC.

The chain combines TRBV10-3 with TRBJ1-4; D is unresolved. The CDR3 is 18 residues long. Germline loops: CDR1 ENHRY, CDR2 SYGVKD. Trimming stripped 6 bases from V and 1 base from J, with 21 bases between. The chain's CDR3 is CAISRDPGEGLTNEKLFF. The CDR3 nucleotides are TGTGCCATCAGCCGAGATCCCGGCGAGGGTTTAACTAATGAAAAACTGTTTTTT.

The CDR3 spells CASSIGKGSFSYEQYF. As DNA, the CDR3 is TGTGCCAGTAGTATAGGGAAAGGTTCTTTCTCCTACGAGCAGTACTTC. This rearrangement joins TRBV19 to TRBJ2-7; D is ambiguous. CDR1 and CDR2 (germline): LNHDA, SQIVND (reference sequence). V shed 1 base and J shed 0 bases, with 13 bases lying between them. This CDR3 region has 16 residues.

The V call is TRBV28, the J call TRBJ1-1, with TRBD1 matching 9 bases. Germline V CDR1 and CDR2: MDHEN, SYDVKM. This CDR3 spans 16 amino acids. V lost 2 bases to trimming and J lost 4 bases; unmatched junction nucleotides: 8. The CDR3 DNA is TGTGCCAGCAGTTTAGACTTACGGACAGGGGCCACTGAAGCTTTCTTT. Its translation: CASSLDLRTGATEAFF.

J is TRBJ1-3 and V is TRBV4-3; no clear D. The length of the CDR3 is 15 residues. The V end was cut by 0 bases, the J end by 0 bases, with 6 bases between. Germline CDR1 and CDR2: LGHNA and YSLEER. CDR3 region: CASSQDGNSGNTIYF. CDR3 DNA sequence: TGCGCCAGCAGCCAAGACGGAAACTCTGGAAACACCATATATTTT.

This clonotype has just one count. This sequence joins TRBV5-1 and TRBJ2-7; D possibly corresponds to TRBD2 (5 bases). This CDR3 region has 16 residues. From germline, CDR1 is SGHRS and CDR2 YFSETQ. The germline V and J ends were trimmed by 3 bases and 0 bases, with 16 bases remaining between them. The CDR3 sequence is CASSSLWASSSYEQYF. In nucleotides, the CDR3 is TGCGCCAGCAGCTCCCTTTGGGCTAGCAGCTCCTACGAGCAGTACTTC.